This TCR beta chain was sequenced during a study of metastatic and nonmetastatic thyroid tumors. About the research overall: Peripheral blood and tumor or nodule samples from malignant and benign thyroid patients were compared.

This clone has ten or more counts. The antigen remains unidentified. A read error may account for a junction end that differs from germline. Other DNA sequences in the sample encode the same CDR3. Thyroid surgery took place with no prior treatment in any patient. Germline assignment: CDR1 DFQATT and CDR2 SNEGSKA (reference sequence). The length of the CDR3 is 20 residues. Via MiXCR, TCRdb re-called the PCR reads. Here the sample spans around 26,000 clones, 22% being singletons. Study outcomes and limitations: Compared with benign nodules, malignant thyroid tumors were reported to have significantly higher TCR beta diversity in both blood and tumor.

The specimen sequenced was blood. This chain links TRBV20-1 with TRBJ2-2; D possibly corresponds to TRBD2 (7 bases). This clonotype was sampled from a female donor with papillary thyroid cancer or a benign thyroid nodule (not recorded which). Some clones in this sample may be carry-over from other donors' samples. The DNA of the CDR3 is TGCAGTGCACCTTTCATCCAGGGGAAACGGGGGGCCAAAAACACCGGGGAGTTGTTTTTT. This codes for CSAPFIQGKRGAKNTGELFF.